This is a list of T cell receptor beta chains from one sample in a study of cytomegalovirus exposure and HLA in healthy donors. Assay: immunoSEQ multiplex PCR; the TCRdb copy retains only in-frame clones and omits some. The repertoire includes about 150,000 clones, about 89% of them detected once, and about 0.7% sits in the top ten. The sequenced material came from PBMCs. Every receptor here comes from a man aged 18 to 30 in good health and CMV-seronegative. CDR3s include the opening cysteine and the closing phenylalanine or tryptophan. Each record gives: CDR3 length, J gene, D gene, V gene, clone size, CDR3 DNA, CDR3 protein. A D gene is named only where the DNA matches it firmly. Only part of the rows carry a size: once, few, many, or a class if the clone is expanded.

14	TRBJ1-2	TRBD1	TRBV27	-	TGTGCCAGCAGTTTCTTGGACAGGGGGCTTGGCTACACCTTC	CASSFLDRGLGYTF
15	TRBJ2-5	TRBD2	TRBV7-9	-	TGTGCCAGCAGCTCCCTGGGACTAGCGAAAGAGACCCAGTACTTC	CASSSLGLAKETQYF
14	TRBJ2-3	TRBD2	TRBV7-6	-	TGTGCCAGCAGCCCGGGACTAGGAGTAGATACGCAGTATTTT	CASSPGLGVDTQYF
13	TRBJ2-3	TRBD2	TRBV6-5	-	TGTGCCAGCAGGCGGGGGGTCACAGATACGCAGTATTTT	CASRRGVTDTQYF
18	TRBJ1-3	TRBD1	TRBV4-1	-	TGCGCCAGCAGCCAAGATCATTCCGTGACAGGGCCTGGAAACACCATATATTTT	CASSQDHSVTGPGNTIYF
12	TRBJ1-2	TRBD1	TRBV30	-	TGTGCCTGGAGGGAGGGGGCCTATGGCTACACCTTC	CAWREGAYGYTF
13	TRBJ2-5	-	TRBV19	-	TGTGCCAGTAGTACAGGGTTAGTAGAGACCCAGTACTTC	CASSTGLVETQYF
17	TRBJ2-2	TRBD2	TRBV10-1	-	TGCGCCAGCAGTGAGTCGAACCTAGCGGGGGACACCGGGGAGCTGTTTTTT	CASSESNLAGDTGELFF
16	TRBJ2-2	-	TRBV5-3	once	TGTGCCAGAAGCTTGGAGGCCGGGAAGTTGAGCGGGGAGCTGTTTTTT	CARSLEAGKLSGELFF
18	TRBJ2-7	TRBD2	TRBV7-2	-	TGTGCCAGCAGCCTCTGGGGACTAGCGGGGGGTCTCTCCTACGAGCAGTACTTC	CASSLWGLAGGLSYEQYF
14	TRBJ2-1	-	TRBV7-9	-	TGTGCCAGCAGCTTGGCACAGGCTTACAATGAGCAGTTCTTC	CASSLAQAYNEQFF
17	TRBJ1-2	-	TRBV5-8	few	TGTGCCAGCAGCTTGGCCCTGGGGGCAGTTCGTAACTATGGCTACACCTTC	CASSLALGAVRNYGYTF
15	TRBJ2-3	-	TRBV5-1	-	TGCGCCAGCAGCTTCCAAGGGGTGGGCACAGATACGCAGTATTTT	CASSFQGVGTDTQYF
16	TRBJ2-1	TRBD2	TRBV27	-	TGTGCCAGCAGCCGCGGACTAGCGGGACTCTACAATGAGCAGTTCTTC	CASSRGLAGLYNEQFF
12	TRBJ1-2	-	TRBV10-3	-	TGTGCCATCATGACAACGAACTATGGCTACACCTTC	CAIMTTNYGYTF
14	TRBJ2-2	-	TRBV7-6	-	TGTGCCAGCAGCTTAAGAGGTAGCACCGGGGAGCTGTTTTTT	CASSLRGSTGELFF
16	TRBJ2-1	TRBD2	TRBV5-1	-	TGCGCCAGCAGCACCCTCCCGAGCGGGGGGCGAGGTGAGCAGTTCTTC	CASSTLPSGGRGEQFF
16	TRBJ1-1	-	TRBV6-5	once	TGTGCCAGCAGTTACCAGGGAGGAAGGATGAACACTGAAGCTTTCTTT	CASSYQGGRMNTEAFF
13	TRBJ2-5	-	TRBV27	-	TGTGCCAGCAGCCTCGGGGGTCGAGAGACCCAGTACTTC	CASSLGGRETQYF
15	TRBJ1-1	-	TRBV9	-	TGTGCCAGCAGCCCTGGGAGACCCGGGGGCACTGAAGCTTTCTTT	CASSPGRPGGTEAFF
13	TRBJ1-2	-	TRBV5-4	-	TGTGCCAGCAGCTTGAGTGGTGGGAGTGGCTACACCTTC	CASSLSGGSGYTF
15	TRBJ2-5	-	TRBV9	-	TGTGCCAGCAGCGCCCGGTATCACGCCGGGGAGACCCAGTACTTC	CASSARYHAGETQYF
18	TRBJ2-5	TRBD2	TRBV7-6	-	TGTGCCAGCAGCTTAGGATGGTCAGGGCGGACTAGCATAGAGACCCAGTACTTC	CASSLGWSGRTSIETQYF
12	TRBJ1-2	-	TRBV25-1	-	TGTGCCAGCAGTAGACAGAACTATGGCTACACCTTC	CASSRQNYGYTF
11	TRBJ1-2	-	TRBV29-1	-	TGCAGCGCGTTGAATAGATATGGCTACACCTTC	CSALNRYGYTF
14	TRBJ1-1	-	TRBV28	-	TGTGCCAGCAGTATGCAGGGAATGAACACTGAAGCTTTCTTT	CASSMQGMNTEAFF
15	TRBJ1-4	-	TRBV6-5	once	TGTGCCAGCAGTTACAGGGGCAGTGTAAATGAAAAACTGTTTTTT	CASSYRGSVNEKLFF
16	TRBJ1-1	-	TRBV19	-	TGTGCCAGTGCGCAGTGGACTCCCTCGGGAGACACTGAAGCTTTCTTT	CASAQWTPSGDTEAFF
15	TRBJ1-5	-	TRBV9	-	TGTGCCAGCAGCGTCGGAGGTTATAGCAATCAGCCCCAGCATTTT	CASSVGGYSNQPQHF
17	TRBJ2-2	-	TRBV9	-	TGTGCCAGCAGCGTAGAGTTCGGCGGGTTGAACACCGGGGAGCTGTTTTTT	CASSVEFGGLNTGELFF
13	TRBJ1-4	-	TRBV7-9	-	TGTGCCAGCAGCTTGGGTGGCGGAGAAAAACTGTTTTTT	CASSLGGGEKLFF
15	TRBJ2-1	TRBD2	TRBV27	-	TGTGCCAGCAAGATGACTAGCGGGAGATACAATGAGCAGTTCTTC	CASKMTSGRYNEQFF
13	TRBJ1-4	-	TRBV18	-	TGTGCCAGCTCACCAACAGAACGTGAAAAACTGTTTTTT	CASSPTEREKLFF
11	TRBJ1-1	-	TRBV30	once	TGTGCCTGTTTGGGAGGCACTGAAGCTTTCTTT	CACLGGTEAFF
15	TRBJ2-1	-	TRBV7-2	once	TGTGCCAGCAGCTTAGCTAGCGGCACCTACAATGAGCAGTTCTTC	CASSLASGTYNEQFF
13	TRBJ2-7	TRBD1	TRBV4-1	-	TGCGCCAGCAGCCAAGATGACAGGGGGTTGAACTACTTC	CASSQDDRGLNYF
14	TRBJ1-2	TRBD1	TRBV7-9	-	TGTGCCACCCGGCAAGGGACAGGGGACTATGGCTACACCTTC	CATRQGTGDYGYTF
14	TRBJ2-1	-	TRBV19	-	TGTGCCAGTAGCCACCGCTCGCCGGGCGGGGAGCAGTTCTTC	CASSHRSPGGEQFF
14	TRBJ2-5	-	TRBV6-5	once	TGTGCCAGCAGTTACTCTCTGGGAGCGGAGACCCAGTACTTC	CASSYSLGAETQYF
15	TRBJ2-3	-	TRBV5-1	-	TGCGCCAGCAGCTTGGCAGGACAGAGCACAGATACGCAGTATTTT	CASSLAGQSTDTQYF
15	TRBJ2-5	TRBD2	TRBV6-1	few	TGTGCCAGCAGTGAATATGCGGGGGGGCAGGAGACCCAGTACTTC	CASSEYAGGQETQYF
13	TRBJ2-3	TRBD2	TRBV6-5	-	TGTGCCAGCATGCGGGAGTATGATGATACGCAGTATTTT	CASMREYDDTQYF
13	TRBJ1-1	TRBD1	TRBV9	-	TGTGCCAGCAGCCCCCCGACAGGGTCCGAAGCTTTCTTT	CASSPPTGSEAFF
13	TRBJ2-5	-	TRBV19	-	TGTGCCAGTAGTATTGCCGGGACACCGACCCAGTACTTC	CASSIAGTPTQYF
12	TRBJ2-7	TRBD2	TRBV7-9	-	TGTGCCGCCGGGGAGGGGAGCTACGAGCAGTACTTC	CAAGEGSYEQYF
13	TRBJ1-1	-	TRBV5-1	-	TGCGCCAGCAGCGTGTTACAGGGTTCCGAAGCTTTCTTT	CASSVLQGSEAFF
14	TRBJ2-1	TRBD1	TRBV6-1	-	TGTGCCAGCGGCCGGGACAGGGAAATCGATGAGCAGTTCTTC	CASGRDREIDEQFF
13	TRBJ1-2	-	TRBV18	-	TGTGCCAGCTCCACAGGTTCTGACTATGGCTACACCTTC	CASSTGSDYGYTF
18	TRBJ2-5	TRBD1	TRBV7-7	-	TGTGCCAGCAGCTTAGGGGAGTCTAGGACAGGGCGGCGAGAGACCCAGTACTTC	CASSLGESRTGRRETQYF
14	TRBJ1-2	TRBD1	TRBV30	-	TGTGCCTGGAGTCCGGGACAGGGATTCTATGGCTACACCTTC	CAWSPGQGFYGYTF
12	TRBJ2-7	-	TRBV7-9	few	TGTGCCAGCAGCTTAGACACCTACGAGCAGTACTTC	CASSLDTYEQYF
15	TRBJ1-3	TRBD1	TRBV2	-	TGTGCCAGCAGCCTAGGACAGGGAACTGGAAACACCATATATTTT	CASSLGQGTGNTIYF
16	TRBJ1-3	TRBD1	TRBV5-6	-	TGTGCCAGCAGCTTGGCCCGGGACAGGAGGTGGGACACCATATATTTT	CASSLARDRRWDTIYF
15	TRBJ2-5	TRBD1	TRBV29-1	-	TGCAGCGTTGAAGACCCCTCGACAGGGTGGGAGACCCAGTACTTC	CSVEDPSTGWETQYF
13	TRBJ2-5	TRBD1	TRBV7-2	once	TGTGCCAGCAGCGCCAGGGGGCTGGAGACCCAGTACTTC	CASSARGLETQYF
14	TRBJ1-5	-	TRBV6-1	-	TGTGCCAGCAGTCACGCAGGGCGTAATCAGCCCCAGCATTTT	CASSHAGRNQPQHF
17	TRBJ1-5	-	TRBV27	once	TGTGCCAGCAGTTTAGGGCCGGGGGGCCCAGACAGTCAGCCCCAGCATTTT	CASSLGPGGPDSQPQHF
17	TRBJ2-1	TRBD2	TRBV2	-	TGTGCCAGCAGTCCGGGACTAGCGGGAGGCTCCTACAATGAGCAGTTCTTC	CASSPGLAGGSYNEQFF
17	TRBJ1-4	TRBD1	TRBV27	-	TGTGCCAGCAGTTCCTGGGGACAGGGAGCAACTAATGAAAAACTGTTTTTT	CASSSWGQGATNEKLFF
12	TRBJ2-5	-	TRBV30	-	TGTGCCTGGAGTCCTGGGGGCGAGACCCAGTACTTC	CAWSPGGETQYF